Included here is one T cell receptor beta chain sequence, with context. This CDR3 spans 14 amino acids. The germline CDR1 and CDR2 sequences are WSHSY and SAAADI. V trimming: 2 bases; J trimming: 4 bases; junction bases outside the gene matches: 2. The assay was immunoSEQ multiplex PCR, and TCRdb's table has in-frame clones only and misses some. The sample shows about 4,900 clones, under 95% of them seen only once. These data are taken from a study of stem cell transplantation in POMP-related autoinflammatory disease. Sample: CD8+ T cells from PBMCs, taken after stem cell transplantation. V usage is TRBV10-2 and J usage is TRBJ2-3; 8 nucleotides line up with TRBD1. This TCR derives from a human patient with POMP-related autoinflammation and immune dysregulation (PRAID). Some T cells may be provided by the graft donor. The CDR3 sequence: CASSEGQGPDTQYF. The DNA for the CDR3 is TGCGCCAGCAGTGAGGGACAGGGCCCAGATACGCAGTATTTT.